This entry lists 25 T cell receptor beta chains sequenced from one sample in a study of kidney transplant recipient with SARS-CoV-2 infection. From the reads, TCRdb called clonotypes with MiXCR, one entry per CDR3 protein. The table lists about 240,000 distinct CDR3 sequences, under 35% of them singletons. Material: a blood sample, obtained at baseline and between days 110 and 120 from a kidney transplant recipient. The receptors were gathered from a male patient in his thirties who had COVID-19 and was a kidney transplant recipient. The graft donor may have given rise to some T cells.

J is TRBJ1-1 and V is TRBV7-8; D is undetermined. V lost 2 bases to trimming and J lost 4 bases, with 17 bases between them. The CDR3 has 16 amino acids. In germline, CDR1 is SGHVS, CDR2 FQNEAQ. The DNA for the CDR3 is TGTGCCAGCAGCTTATTAACCTCGGATATGATCACTGAAGCTTTCTTT. Amino acids: CASSLLTSDMITEAFF.

The table lists this clonotype with many counts. The chain employs TRBV24-1 and TRBJ2-2; D is unclear. With 0 bases removed from V and 3 bases from J, the gap between germline ends came to 7 bases. The CDR3 contains 15 residues. Germline lookup yields CDR1 KGHDR and CDR2 SFDVKD. The CDR3 protein is CATSDLVSDTGELFF. CDR3 bases: TGTGCCACCAGTGATTTGGTCTCCGACACCGGGGAGCTGTTTTTT.

This clonotype occurred many times. The V call is TRBV29-1, the J call TRBJ2-7; D call uncertain. The V and J ends lost 0 bases and 6 bases respectively, with 21 bases between them. CDR1 is SQVTM, CDR2 ANQGSEA, per germline. The CDR3 has 16 residues. CDR3 DNA sequence: TGCAGCGTTGAAGATCTTTGGGCTGGCAACTCCGGCGAGCAGTACTTC. Translation: CSVEDLWAGNSGEQYF.

This clonotype was picked up many times. The V call is TRBV18, the J call TRBJ1-4; weak D call: TRBD1 (5 bases). Germline CDR1 and CDR2: KGHSH and LQKENI. The CDR3 loop spans 16 amino acids. The V end lost 1 base, the J end lost 5 bases, and 14 bases lay between the germline ends. The CDR3 sequence: CASSPLGGDLNEKLFF. The CDR3, as DNA: TGTGCCAGCTCACCACTGGGAGGGGACTTGAATGAAAAACTGTTTTTT.

To note about this clonotype: Since a much larger clone is just one base distant, this may be a read error. The chain links TRBV10-3 to TRBJ1-2; unclear D gene. CDR1 is ENHRY, CDR2 SYGVKD, per germline. The CDR3 loop spans 10 amino acids. DNA of the CDR3: TGTGCCATCATCATGTTGGCCCGGGCCTTC. Translating it yields CAIIMLARAF.

With regard to this clonotype: Given a much more abundant clone one base away, this may be a read error. Here the CDR3 omits its conserved ending phenylalanine or tryptophan, so a read error is the likely source. This sequence joins TRBV5-4 and TRBJ1-2; TRBD1 matches 7 bases. Losses at the gene ends were 3 bases for V and 4 bases for J; bases not matched to a gene: 6. Germline V gene data show CDR1 as SGHNT and CDR2 as YYREEE (reference sequence). This CDR3 is built from 14 residues. The CDR3 spells CASSWDSDLYGYTS. The DNA for the CDR3 is TGTGCCAGCAGCTGGGACAGCGATCTCTATGGCTACACCTCC.

This clonotype showed up just a few times. This chain connects TRBV28 to TRBJ2-3; D possibly corresponds to TRBD2 (5 bases). V was clipped by 5 bases and J by 2 bases, with 14 bases between them. The CDR3 loop spans 15 amino acids. Looked up from germline, CDR1 is MDHEN and CDR2 is SYDVKM. CDR3 residues: CASSDAGIYTDTQYF. In DNA form, the CDR3 reads TGTGCCAGCAGTGACGCCGGGATTTACACAGATACGCAGTATTTT. Complete variable domain (other parts from reference TRBV28 and TRBJ2-3): DVKVTQSSRYLVKRTGEKVFLECVQDMDHENMFWYRQDPGLGLRLIYFSYDVKMKEKGDIPEGYSVSREKKERFSLILESASTNQTSMYLCASSDAGIYTDTQYFGPGTRLTVL.

This clonotype was counted at least ten times. The chain employs TRBV19 and TRBJ1-5, with 8 bases aligning to TRBD1. This CDR3 is built from 15 residues. Germline trimming cut 6 bases from V and 1 base from J; bases unmatched to any gene: 5. Germline CDR1 and CDR2: LNHDA and SQIVND (reference sequence). CDR3 amino acids: CASRMDRASNQPQHF. The CDR3 DNA sequence: TGTGCCAGTAGAATGGACAGGGCAAGCAATCAGCCCCAGCATTTT.

This clonotype occurred many times. The V call is TRBV12-5, the J call TRBJ1-2, with D possibly matching TRBD1 (5 bases). V shed 5 bases and J shed 4 bases, with 23 bases lying between them. The CDR3 is made up of 17 amino acids. The germline gives CDR1 LGHNT, CDR2 FRNRAP. The DNA for the CDR3 is TGTGCTAGTGGTGCATGTAGTTTGCAGGGAAAGACCTATGGCTACACCTTC. Amino acid sequence: CASGACSLQGKTYGYTF.

The chain combines TRBV19 with TRBJ1-2; weak D call: TRBD1 (5 bases). The V end lost 4 bases, the J end lost 4 bases, and 22 bases lay between the germline ends. Germline V gene lookup returns CDR1 LNHDA and CDR2 SQIVND (reference sequence). This CDR3 is built from 17 residues. CDR3 sequence: CASSTGQTNRKTYGYTF. The CDR3 nucleotides are TGTGCCAGTAGTACGGGGCAGACAAATCGAAAGACCTATGGCTACACCTTC.

The chain employs TRBV6-2 or TRBV6-3 and TRBJ1-1; 7 bases fit TRBD1. V trimming: 6 bases; J trimming: 3 bases; junction bases outside the gene matches: 16. The germline V gene has CDR1 MNHEY and CDR2 SVGEGT. This CDR3 contains 17 residues. This chain's CDR3 is CASSRHWSPGGDTEAFF. As DNA, the CDR3 is TGTGCCAGCAGCCGACATTGGTCGCCAGGGGGAGACACTGAAGCTTTCTTT.

A word on this clonotype: Possible read error: a much larger clone is one base away. V and J are TRBV7-9 and TRBJ2-3; no reliable D call. Trimming removed 5 bases from V and 3 bases from J, with 15 bases in between. CDR1 and CDR2 from the germline V gene are SEHNR and FQNEAQ (reference sequence). This CDR3 is 15 amino acids long. The chain's CDR3 is CASSRSETDTDTQYF. CDR3 DNA sequence: TGTGCCAGCAGCCGAAGCGAGACTGATACAGATACGCAGTATTTT.

This clonotype was counted at least ten times. The chain uses TRBV5-5 and TRBJ1-2, with no clear D. The length of the CDR3 is 16 residues. Looked up from germline, CDR1 is SGHKS and CDR2 is YYEKEE (reference sequence). Trimming stripped 7 bases from V and 4 bases from J, with 23 bases between. The CDR3 DNA follows: TGTGCCAGCGCTGTGTCTGTCTCGCGAAAGACCTATGGCTACACCTTC. Its protein is CASAVSVSRKTYGYTF. The full variable domain, its missing parts supplied by reference TRBV5-5 and TRBJ1-2, is DAGVTQSPTHLIKTRGQQVTLRCSPISGHKSVSWYQQVLGQGPQFIFQYYEKEERGRGNFPDRFSARQFPNYSSELNVNALLLGDSALYLCASAVSVSRKTYGYTFGSGTRLTVV.

This clonotype was seen repeatedly, ten times or more. V is TRBV6-5 and J is TRBJ2-1; D is perhaps TRBD1 or TRBD2 (5 bases each). Germline V gene lookup returns CDR1 MNHEY and CDR2 SVGAGI. The length of the CDR3 is 17 residues. The V end lost 8 bases, the J end lost 5 bases, and 25 bases lay between the germline ends. DNA for the CDR3: TGTGCCAGCGGGGACGTTTTATGGTCCCGAGGTAACAATGAGCAGTTCTTC. This translates into CASGDVLWSRGNNEQFF.

This clonotype was seen many times. The limits of the CDR3 on the DNA are not certain, so only TCRdb's listed CDR3 is given. V usage is TRBV7-5 and J usage is TRBJ1-2. TRBV7-5 is shown as a pseudogene. The CDR3 is 19 residues long, ends included. The CDR3 region is CISVPEPDAEVGKTYGYTF.

Of note for this clonotype: This may be a read error: a much more frequent sequence differs by one nucleotide. The V and J genes are TRBV8-2 and TRBJ1-2. TRBV8-2 is designated a pseudogene. The CDR3 has 16 amino acids. The CDR3 reads CGSELGDNRKTYGYTF. CDR3 DNA: TGTGGCAGTGAATTGGGTGATAACCGAAAGACCTATGGCTACACCTTC.

This clonotype appeared many times. The chain combines TRBV20-1 with TRBJ2-7; a weak D match, TRBD2 (5 bases). The CDR3 runs 14 residues. Trimming took off 1 base at V and 1 base at J, with 11 bases between the two ends. Germline V gene sequence: CDR1 DFQATT, CDR2 SNEGSKA (reference sequence). CDR3: CSARVRGSSYEQYF. The CDR3, as DNA: TGCAGTGCTAGAGTCCGGGGTAGTTCCTACGAGCAGTACTTC.

This clonotype has ten or more counts. The rearrangement uses TRBV10-3 and TRBJ1-1, with D tentatively TRBD1 (5 bases). V shed 2 bases and J shed 1 base, with 11 bases lying between them. Germline CDR1 ENHRY, CDR2 SYGVKD. The CDR3 sequence is 15 residues long. The CDR3 sequence is CAISETGTANTEAFF. The CDR3 nucleotides read TGTGCCATCAGTGAGACCGGGACGGCGAACACTGAAGCTTTCTTT.

This clonotype was counted ten times or more. The V and J genes are TRBV30 and TRBJ1-2; D is undetermined. Germline V gene sequence: CDR1 GTSNPN, CDR2 SVGIG (reference sequence). V was pared by 5 bases and J by 4 bases, with 23 bases between. The CDR3 contains 16 residues. The CDR3 bases are TGTGCCTGGGACGGCATGCGTTATAGAAAGACCTATGGCTACACCTTC. It is translated as CAWDGMRYRKTYGYTF.

This clonotype was observed at least ten times. The rearrangement joins TRBV5-8 to TRBJ2-3, with TRBD2 matching 9 bases. The CDR3 is 15 residues long. Germline-derived CDR1 and CDR2 are SGHTS and YDEGEE. J gave up 4 bases and V 2 bases, and 5 bases lay outside the gene matches. Here the CDR3 DNA reads TGTGCCAGCAGCTTACCCAGCGGGGGGTCAGATACGCAGTATTTT. It yields the protein CASSLPSGGSDTQYF.

This clonotype was counted a few times. For the CDR3, the DNA is TGCGCCAGCAGGAGGATCGGCGGGGAGCAGTTCTTC. The encoded protein is CASRRIGGEQFF. The chain carries TRBV10-2 and TRBJ2-1; tentative D call: TRBD2 (5 bases). CDR3 length equals 12 residues. Germline V gives CDR1 WSHSY, CDR2 SAAADI. V lost 6 bases to trimming and J lost 10 bases, with 13 bases between them.

This clonotype came up many times. The gene calls are TRBV3-1 and TRBJ2-7; tentatively, D is TRBD1 (6 bases). The V gene lost 4 bases and the J gene lost 6 bases, with 13 bases spanning the gap. Germline V gene lookup returns CDR1 LGHDT and CDR2 YNNKEL (reference sequence). This CDR3 is 13 amino acids long. For the CDR3, the DNA is TGTGCCAGCAGCCTACAGGGTTTTGGCGAGCAGTACTTC. This translates into CASSLQGFGEQYF.

About this clonotype itself: A much larger clone sits a single nucleotide away, making a read error possible. The chain carries TRBV12-3 or TRBV12-4 and TRBJ1-4, with TRBD1 identical over 7 bases. This CDR3 comprises 14 residues. CDR3 sequence (DNA): TGTGCCGGCAGTTTAAGACAGGGCAGCGAAAAACTGTTTTTT. As protein: CAGSLRQGSEKLFF.

This clonotype was counted many times. This rearrangement joins TRBV2 to TRBJ2-2, with 10 bases matching TRBD2. V lost 6 bases, J lost 7 bases, and 11 bases stayed unmatched. Germline V CDR1 and CDR2: SNHLY, FYNNEI. The CDR3 length is 16 residues. CDR3 in amino acids: CASRAGTLAGGGELFF. CDR3 nucleotides: TGTGCCAGCAGAGCCGGGACATTAGCGGGGGGCGGGGAGCTGTTTTTT.

Concerning this clonotype: This could be a read error, since a much larger clone is one nucleotide away. The chain's CDR3 is CASNYRTGAKQYF. The CDR3, as DNA: TGTGCCAGCAATTACAGGACAGGGGCAAAGCAGTACTTC. This chain links TRBV6-2 or TRBV6-3 with TRBJ2-7; TRBD1 agrees at 9 bases. Germline lookup yields CDR1 MNHEY and CDR2 SVGEGT. The CDR3 runs 13 residues.